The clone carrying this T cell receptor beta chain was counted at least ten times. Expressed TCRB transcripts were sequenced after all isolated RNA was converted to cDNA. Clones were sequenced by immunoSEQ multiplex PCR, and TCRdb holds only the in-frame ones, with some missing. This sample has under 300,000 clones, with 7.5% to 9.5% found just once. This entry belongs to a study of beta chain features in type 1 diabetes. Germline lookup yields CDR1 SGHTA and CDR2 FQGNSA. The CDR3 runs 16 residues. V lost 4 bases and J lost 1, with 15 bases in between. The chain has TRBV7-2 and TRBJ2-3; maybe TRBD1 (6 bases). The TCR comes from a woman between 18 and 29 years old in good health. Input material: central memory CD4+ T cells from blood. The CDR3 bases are TGTGCCAGCAGCTACACAGGGCGAGGAGGCACAGATACGCAGTATTTT. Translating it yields CASSYTGRGGTDTQYF.